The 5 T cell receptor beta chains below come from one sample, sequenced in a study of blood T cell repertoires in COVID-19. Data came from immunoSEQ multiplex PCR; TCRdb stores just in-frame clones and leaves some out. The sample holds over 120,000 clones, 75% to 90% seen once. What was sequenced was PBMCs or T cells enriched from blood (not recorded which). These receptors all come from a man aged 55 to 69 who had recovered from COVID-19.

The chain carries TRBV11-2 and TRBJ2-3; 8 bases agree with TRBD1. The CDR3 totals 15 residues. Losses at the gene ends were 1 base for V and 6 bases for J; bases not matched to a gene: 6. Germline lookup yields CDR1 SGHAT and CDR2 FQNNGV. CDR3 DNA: TGTGCCAGCAGCTTAGGGAGGACAGGGACGGATACGCAGTATTTT. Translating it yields CASSLGRTGTDTQYF.

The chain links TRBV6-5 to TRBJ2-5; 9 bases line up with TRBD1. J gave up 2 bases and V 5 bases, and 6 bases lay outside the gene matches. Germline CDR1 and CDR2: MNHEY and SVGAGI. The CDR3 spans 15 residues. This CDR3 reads CASSPDRGRQETQYF. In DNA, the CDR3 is TGTGCCAGCAGTCCTGACAGGGGGAGACAAGAGACCCAGTACTTC.

This chain's CDR3 is CASSSTGTGSTDTQYF. Here the CDR3 DNA reads TGTGCCAGCAGTTCGACCGGGACAGGTAGCACAGATACGCAGTATTTT. This sequence joins TRBV28 and TRBJ2-3; 8 bases map to TRBD1. CDR1 and CDR2 from the germline V gene are MDHEN and SYDVKM. After removal of 4 bases from V and 0 bases from J, the junction contained 6 bases not matched to a gene. The CDR3 sequence is 16 residues long. Combining the CDR3 with reference TRBV28 and TRBJ2-3 gives the whole variable domain DVKVTQSSRYLVKRTGEKVFLECVQDMDHENMFWYRQDPGLGLRLIYFSYDVKMKEKGDIPEGYSVSREKKERFSLILESASTNQTSMYLCASSSTGTGSTDTQYFGPGTRLTVL.

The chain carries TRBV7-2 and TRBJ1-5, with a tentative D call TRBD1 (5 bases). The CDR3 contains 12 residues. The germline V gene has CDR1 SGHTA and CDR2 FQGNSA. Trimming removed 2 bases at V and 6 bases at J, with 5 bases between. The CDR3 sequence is CASSLRGQPQHF. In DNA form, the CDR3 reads TGTGCCAGCAGCTTAAGGGGTCAGCCCCAGCATTTT.

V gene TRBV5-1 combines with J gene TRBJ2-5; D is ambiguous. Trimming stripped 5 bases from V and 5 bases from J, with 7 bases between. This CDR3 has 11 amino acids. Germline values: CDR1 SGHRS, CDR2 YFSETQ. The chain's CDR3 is CASRRWETQYF. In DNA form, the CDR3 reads TGCGCCAGCAGGAGGTGGGAGACCCAGTACTTC.